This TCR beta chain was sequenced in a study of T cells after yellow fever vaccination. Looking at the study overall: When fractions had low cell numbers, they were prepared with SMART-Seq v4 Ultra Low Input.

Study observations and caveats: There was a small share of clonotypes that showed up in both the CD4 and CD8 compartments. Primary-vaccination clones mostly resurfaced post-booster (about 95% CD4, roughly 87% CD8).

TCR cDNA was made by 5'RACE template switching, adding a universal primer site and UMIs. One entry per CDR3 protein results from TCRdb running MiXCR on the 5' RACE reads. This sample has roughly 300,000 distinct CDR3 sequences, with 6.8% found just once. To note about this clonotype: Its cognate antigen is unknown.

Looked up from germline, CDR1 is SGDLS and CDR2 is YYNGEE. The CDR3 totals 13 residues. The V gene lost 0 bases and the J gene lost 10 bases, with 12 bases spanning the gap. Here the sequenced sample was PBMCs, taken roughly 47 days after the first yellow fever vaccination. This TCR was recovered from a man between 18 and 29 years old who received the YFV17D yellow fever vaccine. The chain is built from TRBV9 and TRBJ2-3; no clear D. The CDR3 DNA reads TGTGCCAGCAGCGTAGGAGTAGGGTTTGCGCAGTATTTT. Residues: CASSVGVGFAQYF. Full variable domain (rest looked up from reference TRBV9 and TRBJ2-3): DSGVTQTPKHLITATGQRVTLRCSPRSGDLSVYWYQQSLDQGLQFLIQYYNGEERAKGNILERFSAQQFPDLHSELNLSSLELGDSALYFCASSVGVGFAQYFGPGTRLTVL.